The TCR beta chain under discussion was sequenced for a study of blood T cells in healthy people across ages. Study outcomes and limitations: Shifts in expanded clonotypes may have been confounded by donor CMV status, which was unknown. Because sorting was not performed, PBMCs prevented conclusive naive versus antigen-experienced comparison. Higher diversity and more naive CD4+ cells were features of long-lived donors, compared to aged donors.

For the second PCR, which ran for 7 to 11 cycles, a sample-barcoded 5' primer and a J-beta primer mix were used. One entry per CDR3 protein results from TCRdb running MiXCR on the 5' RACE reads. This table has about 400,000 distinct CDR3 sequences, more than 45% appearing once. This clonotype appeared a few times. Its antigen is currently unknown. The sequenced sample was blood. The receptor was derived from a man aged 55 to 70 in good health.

The CDR3 nucleotides read TGTGCCAGCAGCGGACGTAGGGGCGCGGGACGTGAGCAGTTCTTC. Residues: CASSGRRGAGREQFF. This sequence joins TRBV7-9 and TRBJ2-1; D might be TRBD2 (6 bases). The CDR3 has 15 residues. Per germline, CDR1 SEHNR and CDR2 FQNEAQ (reference sequence). The ends were cut back, 5 bases at V and 9 bases at J, with 20 bases in the middle. Combining the CDR3 with reference TRBV7-9 and TRBJ2-1 gives the whole variable domain DTGVSQNPRHKITKRGQNVTFRCDPISEHNRLYWYRQTLGQGPEFLTYFQNEAQLEKSRLLSDRFSAERPKGSFSTLEIQRTEQGDSAMYLCASSGRRGAGREQFFGPGTRLTVL.